This T cell receptor (beta chain) was captured by sequencing in a study of T-cell memory formation after mild COVID-19. General observations from the study: While clones contracting from day 15 to 85 were balanced between CD4 and CD8, later expanders leaned CD4+.

MiXCR, applied by TCRdb to the 5' RACE reads, yields one record per CDR3 protein. The sample yields roughly 410,000 distinct CDR3 sequences, roughly 24% seen once. This CDR3 has 16 amino acids. V shed 3 bases and J 5 bases; nucleotides not matched to a gene: 4. Germline CDR1 reads KGHSH; CDR2 reads LQKENI. Comment on this clonotype: Antigen: not known.

The V gene is TRBV18, the J gene TRBJ2-7; 16 nucleotides align to TRBD2. The sample comprised PBMCs or a T cell subset sorted from them (not recorded which). This TCR derives from an adult woman who had mild COVID-19 (a few samples of this study predate the infection). Cell type and time point are not known. CDR3 nucleotides: TGTGCCAGCTCACCGGGACTAGCGGGAGGGCCGGACGAGCAGTACTTC. Encoded protein: CASSPGLAGGPDEQYF.